This TCR beta chain was documented in a study of blood T cell repertoires in COVID-19. Study context: The United States, Italy and Spain provided the acute and convalescent COVID-19 samples. Sources were T cells, B-cell-depleted T cells, or PBMCs; the material itself was cDNA or gDNA.

This CDR3 region has 11 residues. Germline CDR1 and CDR2: SQVTM and ANQGSEA. Trimming cost V 6 bases and J 7 bases, with 10 bases left between them. In the authors' methods: Scientists estimated how many nucleated cells there were by amplifying reference gene primers. Only in-frame clones appear in the TCRdb table, and some are missing; sequencing was by immunoSEQ multiplex PCR. That table is the source of V, J and clone size, and D and trimming were worked out from the DNA. Of about 160,000 clones in the sample, 80% to 90% were seen once. A Seattle source enrolled patients during active infection and followed them longitudinally.

The TCR comes from a man in his late teens or twenties with COVID-19, enrolled during active disease. The V call is TRBV29-1, the J call TRBJ2-1, with D unresolved. Sequencing input: peripheral blood. The CDR3 coding sequence is TGCAGCGTGCCTAACTATAATGAGCAGTTCTTC. This encodes CSVPNYNEQFF.